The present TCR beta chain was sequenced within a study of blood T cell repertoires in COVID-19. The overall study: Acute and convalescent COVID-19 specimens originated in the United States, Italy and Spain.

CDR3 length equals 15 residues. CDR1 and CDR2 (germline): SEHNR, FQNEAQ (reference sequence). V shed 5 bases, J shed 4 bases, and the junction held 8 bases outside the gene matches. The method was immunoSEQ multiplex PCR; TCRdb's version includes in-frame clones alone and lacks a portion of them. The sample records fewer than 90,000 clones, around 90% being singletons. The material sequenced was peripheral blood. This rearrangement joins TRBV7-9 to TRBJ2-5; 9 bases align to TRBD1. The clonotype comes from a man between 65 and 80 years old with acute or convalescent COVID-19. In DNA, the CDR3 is TGTGCCAGCAGCATAAAACAGGGGGCACGAGAGACCCAGTACTTC. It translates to CASSIKQGARETQYF.